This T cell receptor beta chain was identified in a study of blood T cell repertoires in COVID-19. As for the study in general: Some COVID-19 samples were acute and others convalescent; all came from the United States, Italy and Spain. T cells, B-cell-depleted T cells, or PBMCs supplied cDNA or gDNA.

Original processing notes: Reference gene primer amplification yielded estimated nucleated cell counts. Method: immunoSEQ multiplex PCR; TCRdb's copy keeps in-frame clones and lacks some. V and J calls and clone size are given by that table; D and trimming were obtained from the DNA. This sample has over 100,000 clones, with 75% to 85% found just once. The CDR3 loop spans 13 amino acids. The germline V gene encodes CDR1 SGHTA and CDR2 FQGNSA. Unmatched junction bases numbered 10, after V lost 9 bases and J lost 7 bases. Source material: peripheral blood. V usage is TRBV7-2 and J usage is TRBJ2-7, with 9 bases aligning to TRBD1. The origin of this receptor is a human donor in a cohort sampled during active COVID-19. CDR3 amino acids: CASGGQGPLEQYF. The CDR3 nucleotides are TGTGCCAGTGGGGGACAGGGTCCTTTGGAGCAGTACTTC. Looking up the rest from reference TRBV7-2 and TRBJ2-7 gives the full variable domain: GAGVSQSPSNKVTEKGKDVELRCDPISGHTALYWYRQSLGQGLEFLIYFQGNSAPDKSGLPSDRFSAERTGGSVSTLTIQRTQQEDSAVYLCASGGQGPLEQYFGPGTRLTVT.